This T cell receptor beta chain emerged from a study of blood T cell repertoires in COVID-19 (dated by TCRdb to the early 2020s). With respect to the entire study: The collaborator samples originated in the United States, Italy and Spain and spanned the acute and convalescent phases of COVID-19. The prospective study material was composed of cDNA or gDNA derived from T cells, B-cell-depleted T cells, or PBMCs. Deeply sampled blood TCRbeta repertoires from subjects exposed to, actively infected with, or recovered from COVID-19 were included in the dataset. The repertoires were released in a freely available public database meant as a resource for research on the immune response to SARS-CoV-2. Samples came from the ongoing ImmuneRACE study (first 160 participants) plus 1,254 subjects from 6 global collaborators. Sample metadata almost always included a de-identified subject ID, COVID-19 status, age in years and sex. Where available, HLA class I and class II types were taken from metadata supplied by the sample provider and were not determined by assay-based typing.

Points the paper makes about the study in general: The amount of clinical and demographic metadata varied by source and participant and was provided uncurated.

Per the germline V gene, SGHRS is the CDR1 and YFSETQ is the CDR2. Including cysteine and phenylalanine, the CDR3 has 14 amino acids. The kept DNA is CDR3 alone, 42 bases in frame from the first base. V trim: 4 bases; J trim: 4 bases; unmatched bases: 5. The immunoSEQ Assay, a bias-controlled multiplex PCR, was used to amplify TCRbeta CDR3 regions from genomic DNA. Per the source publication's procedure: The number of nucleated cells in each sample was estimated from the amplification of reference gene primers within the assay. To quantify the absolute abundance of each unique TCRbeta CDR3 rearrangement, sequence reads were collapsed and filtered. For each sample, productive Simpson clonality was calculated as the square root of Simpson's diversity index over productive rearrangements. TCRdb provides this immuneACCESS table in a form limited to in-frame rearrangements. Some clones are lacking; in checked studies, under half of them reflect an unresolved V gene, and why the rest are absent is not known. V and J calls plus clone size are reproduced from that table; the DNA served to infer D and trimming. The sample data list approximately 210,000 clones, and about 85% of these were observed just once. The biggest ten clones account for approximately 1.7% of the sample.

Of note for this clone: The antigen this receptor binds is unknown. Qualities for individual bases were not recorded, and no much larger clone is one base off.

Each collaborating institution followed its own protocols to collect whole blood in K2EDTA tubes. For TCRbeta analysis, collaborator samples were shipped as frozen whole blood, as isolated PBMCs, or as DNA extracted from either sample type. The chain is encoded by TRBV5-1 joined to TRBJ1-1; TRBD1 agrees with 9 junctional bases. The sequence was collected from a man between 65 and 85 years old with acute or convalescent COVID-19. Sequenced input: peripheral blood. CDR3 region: CASSTQDRGTEAFF. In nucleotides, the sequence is TGCGCCAGCAGCACCCAGGACAGGGGCACTGAAGCTTTCTTT.